This is a list of T cell receptor beta chains from one sample in a study of regulatory T cells in long-lasting Graves disease. TCRdb re-called the multiplex PCR reads through MiXCR, storing one row per CDR3 protein. The sample lists under 450,000 distinct CDR3 sequences; around 15% were seen once. This sample also appeared in a second study, on T cells in Graves' hyperthyroidism and ophthalmopathy.

The source material was peripheral blood mononuclear cells (PBMCs), sampled at new diagnosis, from a patient treated with antithyroid drugs. The receptors shown here come from a woman aged 18 to 35 with Graves disease. Both conserved end residues are part of each CDR3. The order of the fields is D gene, V gene, clone size, J gene, CDR3 protein, CDR3 DNA. The D gene is left open where the match is weak. Some rows have no size entry. The others give once, few or many, or a class for an expanded clone.

D: NA
V: TRBV28
size: few
J: TRBJ1-4
CDR3: CASTKRGAYDPRKKLFF
DNA: TGTGCCAGCACAAAAAGAGGGGCCTATGACCCTAGGAAAAAACTGTTTTTT

D: NA
V: TRBV6-4
size: few
J: TRBJ1-1
CDR3: CASSWGENTEAFF
DNA: TGTGCCAGCAGCTGGGGGGAGAACACTGAAGCTTTCTTT

D: NA
V: TRBV2
size: many
J: TRBJ1-2
CDR3: CASSEARRGHNYGYTF
DNA: TGTGCCAGCAGTGAAGCGAGGAGGGGCCATAACTATGGCTACACCTTC

D: NA
V: TRBV18
size: many
J: TRBJ2-1
CDR3: CASSLARQGLNEQFF
DNA: TGTGCCAGCTCACTTGCGAGACAGGGACTCAATGAGCAGTTCTTC

D: NA
V: TRBV12-3/TRBV12-4
size: many
J: TRBJ2-1
CDR3: CASSSRDGYNEQFF
DNA: TGTGCCAGCAGTTCCCGGGACGGCTACAATGAGCAGTTCTTC

D: TRBD2
V: TRBV5-4
size: NA
J: TRBJ2-1
CDR3: CASSILAGHNEQFF
DNA: TGTGCCAGCAGCATACTAGCGGGGCACAATGAGCAGTTCTTC

D: NA
V: TRBV4-1
size: many
J: TRBJ2-7
CDR3: CASSSPGTTTYEQYF
DNA: TGCGCCAGCAGCTCACCCGGGACCACTACCTACGAGCAGTACTTC

D: TRBD2
V: TRBV2
size: many
J: TRBJ2-3
CDR3: CASSDTSGGSTDTQYF
DNA: TGTGCCAGCAGTGATACTAGCGGGGGTAGCACAGATACGCAGTATTTT

D: TRBD2
V: TRBV28
size: many
J: TRBJ2-2
CDR3: CASSLALAGAGELFF
DNA: TGTGCCAGCAGTTTGGCTCTAGCGGGCGCCGGGGAGCTGTTTTTT

D: TRBD2
V: TRBV10-3
size: NA
J: TRBJ2-7
CDR3: CASSSIAGDSYEQYF
DNA: TGTGCCAGCAGTTCTATAGCGGGAGATTCCTACGAGCAGTACTTC

D: NA
V: TRBV5-1
size: many
J: TRBJ2-7
CDR3: CASSLGPSDSYEQYF
DNA: TGCGCCAGCAGCTTGGGCCCTAGCGACTCCTACGAGCAGTACTTC

D: NA
V: TRBV7-9
size: few
J: TRBJ2-7
CDR3: CASSLSGYSYEQYF
DNA: TGTGCCAGCAGCTTATCCGGGTACTCCTACGAGCAGTACTTC

D: NA
V: TRBV15
size: many
J: TRBJ2-5
CDR3: CATSRAPWGAQETQYF
DNA: TGTGCCACCAGCAGAGCTCCCTGGGGGGCACAAGAGACCCAGTACTTC

D: TRBD2
V: TRBV19
size: many
J: TRBJ2-2
CDR3: CASRRAGANTGELFF
DNA: TGTGCCAGTAGACGAGCGGGAGCGAACACCGGGGAGCTGTTTTTT

D: NA
V: TRBV6-1
size: few
J: TRBJ1-5
CDR3: CASADAGTGNQPQHF
DNA: TGTGCCAGCGCCGACGCAGGGACGGGCAATCAGCCCCAGCATTTT

D: TRBD1
V: TRBV10-3
size: few
J: TRBJ2-2
CDR3: CAISGRQGADTGELFF
DNA: TGTGCCATCAGTGGCCGACAGGGGGCAGACACCGGGGAGCTGTTTTTT

D: NA
V: TRBV6-9
size: NA
J: TRBJ1-5
CDR3: CASSYLGNQPQHF
DNA: TGTGCCAGCAGTTACTTAGGGAATCAGCCCCAGCATTTT

D: NA
V: TRBV11-2
size: many
J: TRBJ2-2
CDR3: CASSFLGGTGELFF
DNA: TGTGCCAGCAGCTTTTTAGGGGGCACCGGGGAGCTGTTTTTT

D: TRBD1
V: TRBV6-2/TRBV6-3
size: NA
J: TRBJ1-2
CDR3: CASSVEGQGANYGYTF
DNA: TGTGCCAGCAGCGTTGAGGGACAGGGAGCTAACTATGGCTACACCTTC

D: NA
V: TRBV6-2/TRBV6-3
size: few
J: TRBJ2-1
CDR3: CASSIGRGYNEQFF
DNA: TGTGCCAGCAGCATCGGCAGGGGTTACAATGAGCAGTTCTTC

D: NA
V: TRBV2
size: many
J: TRBJ1-1
CDR3: CASRVGTIEAFF
DNA: TGTGCCAGCAGGGTCGGGACAATTGAAGCTTTCTTT

D: NA
V: TRBV6-5
size: NA
J: TRBJ2-2
CDR3: CASSYTTPYTGELFF
DNA: TGTGCCAGCAGTTACACGACACCCTACACCGGGGAGCTGTTTTTT

D: TRBD1
V: TRBV20-1
size: many
J: TRBJ2-7
CDR3: CSARVGGPSSYEQYF
DNA: TGCAGTGCTAGAGTAGGGGGCCCCAGCTCCTACGAGCAGTACTTC

D: NA
V: TRBV20-1
size: many
J: TRBJ1-1
CDR3: CSARNGVGNTEAFF
DNA: TGCAGTGCTAGAAACGGTGTGGGGAACACTGAAGCTTTCTTT

D: NA
V: TRBV7-9
size: NA
J: TRBJ1-2
CDR3: CASSLAAGREGYTF
DNA: TGTGCCAGCAGCTTAGCGGCAGGGCGAGAGGGCTACACCTTC

D: NA
V: TRBV5-1
size: many
J: TRBJ2-3
CDR3: CASSPYYSTDTQYF
DNA: TGCGCCAGCAGCCCATACTACAGCACAGATACGCAGTATTTT

D: NA
V: TRBV28
size: many
J: TRBJ2-7
CDR3: CASSLGGILADEQYF
DNA: TGTGCCAGCAGTTTAGGAGGGATTTTGGCGGACGAGCAGTACTTC

D: NA
V: TRBV15
size: few
J: TRBJ1-4
CDR3: CATRHRTTTNEKLFF
DNA: TGTGCCACCAGACATCGGACAACAACTAATGAAAAACTGTTTTTT

D: NA
V: TRBV29-1
size: few
J: TRBJ2-6
CDR3: CSIVSGANVLTF
DNA: TGCAGCATCGTCTCTGGGGCCAACGTCCTGACTTTC

D: NA
V: TRBV3-1
size: many
J: TRBJ2-5
CDR3: CASSQMTQETQYF
DNA: TGTGCCAGCAGCCAAATGACCCAAGAGACCCAGTACTTC

D: NA
V: TRBV5-1
size: many
J: TRBJ2-7
CDR3: CASTRSGDGTYEQYF
DNA: TGCGCCAGCACCCGATCAGGGGATGGGACCTACGAGCAGTACTTC

D: TRBD1
V: TRBV7-3
size: few
J: TRBJ2-1
CDR3: CASSPDRGTYNEQFF
DNA: TGTGCCAGCAGCCCGGACAGGGGTACTTACAATGAGCAGTTCTTC

D: TRBD2
V: TRBV7-2
size: many
J: TRBJ2-3
CDR3: CASSLASLAGGRTDTQYF
DNA: TGTGCCAGCAGCTTAGCGTCGCTAGCGGGGGGCCGCACAGATACGCAGTATTTT

D: TRBD2
V: TRBV9
size: many
J: TRBJ2-7
CDR3: CASSPSGSGSLYEQYF
DNA: TGTGCCAGCAGCCCTTCTGGGAGCGGGAGTTTGTACGAGCAGTACTTC

D: TRBD2
V: TRBV4-1
size: many
J: TRBJ2-7
CDR3: CASRPTSGPGNEQYF
DNA: TGCGCCAGCAGACCCACTAGCGGGCCAGGAAACGAGCAGTACTTC

D: NA
V: TRBV7-8
size: NA
J: TRBJ1-5
CDR3: CASSLTPLGISTQHF
DNA: TGTGCCAGCAGCTTAACACCCTTGGGGATATCGACCCAGCATTTT

D: NA
V: TRBV30
size: many
J: TRBJ2-5
CDR3: CAWSVPTDQETQYF
DNA: TGTGCCTGGAGTGTCCCGACGGACCAAGAGACCCAGTACTTC

D: NA
V: TRBV7-9
size: many
J: TRBJ1-2
CDR3: CASSLNGPGYTF
DNA: TGTGCCAGCAGCTTAAATGGACCCGGCTACACCTTC

D: TRBD1
V: TRBV5-1
size: many
J: TRBJ1-1
CDR3: CASSYGTASVAAEAFF
DNA: TGCGCCAGCAGCTACGGGACAGCCTCGGTGGCGGCTGAAGCTTTCTTT

D: TRBD1
V: TRBV5-1
size: many
J: TRBJ1-1
CDR3: CASSLRTGGGTEAFF
DNA: TGCGCCAGCAGTCTTCGGACAGGGGGAGGGACTGAAGCTTTCTTT

D: TRBD1
V: TRBV12-3/TRBV12-4
size: few
J: TRBJ1-5
CDR3: CASSDDRGINQPQHF
DNA: TGTGCCAGCAGTGATGACAGGGGAATCAATCAGCCCCAGCATTTT

D: TRBD2
V: TRBV20-1
size: many
J: TRBJ2-1
CDR3: CSASSGRDEQFF
DNA: TGCAGTGCTAGTTCGGGGAGGGATGAGCAGTTCTTC

D: NA
V: TRBV30
size: many
J: TRBJ2-2
CDR3: CAWSVRGTGELFF
DNA: TGTGCCTGGAGTGTACGGGGAACCGGGGAGCTGTTTTTT

D: TRBD2
V: TRBV7-8
size: many
J: TRBJ2-3
CDR3: CASSLWGGTDTQYF
DNA: TGTGCCAGCAGCTTATGGGGGGGAACAGATACGCAGTATTTT

D: NA
V: TRBV30
size: many
J: TRBJ2-1
CDR3: CAWGGRVDEQFF
DNA: TGTGCCTGGGGGGGCAGGGTTGATGAGCAGTTCTTC

D: TRBD2
V: TRBV9
size: NA
J: TRBJ2-5
CDR3: CASSVEAGMGQETQYF
DNA: TGTGCCAGCAGCGTAGAAGCGGGAATGGGGCAAGAGACCCAGTACTTC

D: NA
V: TRBV2
size: many
J: TRBJ2-7
CDR3: CASSVGSYEQYF
DNA: TGTGCCAGCAGTGTTGGGAGCTACGAGCAGTACTTC

D: TRBD1
V: TRBV28
size: NA
J: TRBJ1-1
CDR3: CASSLLAGQGEAFF
DNA: TGTGCCAGCAGTTTACTAGCGGGACAGGGTGAAGCTTTCTTT

D: TRBD2
V: TRBV7-8
size: many
J: TRBJ2-3
CDR3: CASSSRLAGITDTQYF
DNA: TGTGCCAGCAGCTCCCGACTAGCGGGAATCACAGATACGCAGTATTTT

D: NA
V: TRBV6-1
size: NA
J: TRBJ2-3
CDR3: CAIGRAMGTDTQYF
DNA: TGTGCCATTGGCAGGGCCATGGGCACAGATACGCAGTATTTT

D: TRBD1
V: TRBV5-4
size: NA
J: TRBJ1-6
CDR3: CASSVDRGLGSPLHF
DNA: TGTGCCAGCAGCGTAGACAGGGGTCTTGGTTCACCCCTCCACTTT

D: NA
V: TRBV12-3/TRBV12-4
size: many
J: TRBJ2-2
CDR3: CASRTQITGELFF
DNA: TGTGCCAGCAGGACCCAAATCACCGGGGAGCTGTTTTTT

D: TRBD1
V: TRBV5-5
size: many
J: TRBJ1-2
CDR3: CASSFTGANYGYTF
DNA: TGTGCCAGCAGCTTCACAGGGGCTAACTATGGCTACACCTTC

D: NA
V: TRBV30
size: many
J: TRBJ2-7
CDR3: CAWTHSYEQYF
DNA: TGTGCCTGGACCCACAGCTACGAGCAGTACTTC

D: NA
V: TRBV28
size: many
J: TRBJ1-4
CDR3: CAAVGSPNEKLFF
DNA: TGTGCCGCCGTGGGCAGTCCTAATGAAAAACTGTTTTTT

D: NA
V: TRBV19
size: NA
J: TRBJ1-1
CDR3: CASSTTENTEAFF
DNA: TGTGCCAGTAGTACGACAGAGAACACTGAAGCTTTCTTT

D: NA
V: TRBV9
size: many
J: TRBJ2-1
CDR3: CASTQDPGVGNEQFF
DNA: TGTGCCAGCACCCAAGACCCGGGGGTGGGCAATGAGCAGTTCTTC

D: TRBD1
V: TRBV13
size: many
J: TRBJ2-3
CDR3: CASSRQGTVTDTQYF
DNA: TGTGCCAGCAGCCGACAGGGGACTGTCACAGATACGCAGTATTTT

D: TRBD1
V: TRBV12-3/TRBV12-4
size: many
J: TRBJ2-7
CDR3: CASTTTGASYEQYF
DNA: TGTGCCAGCACAACGACAGGGGCCTCCTACGAGCAGTACTTC